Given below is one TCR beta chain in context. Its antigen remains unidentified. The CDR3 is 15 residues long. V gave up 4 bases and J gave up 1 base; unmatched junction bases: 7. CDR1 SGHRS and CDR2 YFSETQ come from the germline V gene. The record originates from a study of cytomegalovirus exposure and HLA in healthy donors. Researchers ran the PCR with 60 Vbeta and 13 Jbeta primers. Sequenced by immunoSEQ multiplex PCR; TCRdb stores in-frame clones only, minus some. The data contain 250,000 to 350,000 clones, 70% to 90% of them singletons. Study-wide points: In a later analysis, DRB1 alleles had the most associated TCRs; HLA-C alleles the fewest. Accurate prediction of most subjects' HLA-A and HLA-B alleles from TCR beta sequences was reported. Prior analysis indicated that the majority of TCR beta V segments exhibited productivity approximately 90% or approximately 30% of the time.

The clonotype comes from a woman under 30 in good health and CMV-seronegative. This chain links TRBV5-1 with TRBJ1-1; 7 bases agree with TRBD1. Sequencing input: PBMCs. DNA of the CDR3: TGCGCCAGCAGCCCGACAGGGTCCGCGAACACTGAAGCTTTCTTT. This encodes CASSPTGSANTEAFF.